This TCR beta chain was sequenced during a study of spatial heterogeneity in lung cancer (dated by TCRdb to the late 2010s). The study in broad terms: The donors were about 65 patients from the lung TRACERx cohort who had early-stage, untreated non-small cell lung cancer. Follow-up PBMC samples were sequenced whenever available, and the median time to follow-up was roughly two years after resection. Beta-chain transcripts were consistently detected in greater numbers than alpha-chain transcripts, which likely reflects a higher abundance of beta-chain transcripts. In the raw uncorrected reads, each unique combination of TCR and UMI appeared more than ten times on average. In non-small cell lung cancer, the study made a quantitative comparison of TCR alpha and beta repertoires among multiple tumor regions, matched nontumor lung and blood. The study linked features of the TCR repertoire to counts of nonsynonymous mutations, which were determined by whole-exome sequencing of tumor tissue. At surgery, roughly 220 tumor regions, 63 to 70 matched nontumor lung samples and 56 PBMC samples were TCR-sequenced for both alpha and beta chains.

The library was made by 5' RACE. This sample was sequenced with a NextSeq 500. In the TCR library protocol, a unique molecular identifier was attached to each TCR cDNA molecule so that PCR and sequencing errors could be corrected. The paper's processing steps were these. Decombinator tools were used for TCR identification, UMI-based error correction and CDR3 extraction. TCRs above a frequency of 2 per 1,000, corresponding to the top 1% of the tumor frequency distribution, were defined as expanded. Each repertoire was subsampled 100 times to 5,000 TCRs, after which Renyi diversity was computed with the R vegan package. To build CDR3 similarity networks, amino acid triplet string-kernel similarity was used, and CDR3s were connected when their pairwise similarity was above 0.82. Using fastp trimming at Q25 and MiXCR clonotype assembly, TCRdb reanalyzed the public sequencing data and kept in-frame beta chains. Each CDR3 protein appears once, grouped with its most common genes and DNA. The V and J calls shown here were made by TCRdb, not taken from the authors' results. This sample lists some 110,000 distinct CDR3 sequences; approximately 12% were detected once. The top ten clonotypes cover over 15% of the sample.

The germline ends are 13 bases apart after V is trimmed by 3 bases and J by 2 bases. The CDR3 has 15 amino acids, counting the end cysteine and phenylalanine. Of all the DNA, just the CDR3 is kept, 45 bases in frame from base 1. CDR1 and CDR2 (SGHNT, YYREEE) derive from the germline V gene (reference sequence). Beyond this particular receptor, the publication reports: Only around 15 patients were included in comparisons of baseline and follow-up blood repertoires. Confirming at a functional level the hypothesis that regional TCRs recognize regional mutations was considered to require additional single-cell paired TCR alpha and beta sequencing. Ubiquitous expanded tumor TCRs were found in blood more often at tumor resection than at routine follow-up.

In the paper's terms, the time point label means: blood at routine non-recurrence follow-up after resection. For TCR sequencing, whole RNA was extracted from tumor and nontumor lung tissue, or from cryopreserved PBMC samples, and no cell sorting was done. Only patients for whom sufficient RNA was available from at least two tumor regions were selected for TCR sequencing. On this clonotype itself: What antigen it recognizes has not been identified. One base away lies a much larger clone, so this may be a sequencing read error.

This TCR came from a male donor with early-stage non-small cell lung cancer. Rearrangement joined TRBV5-4 to TRBJ2-3; the D region may be TRBD1 or TRBD2, each matching 5 bases equally. Source: PBMCs, taken at follow-up. The sequenced DNA is TGTGCCAGCAGCTGGGGGAGATTGTCCACAGATACGCAGTATTTT. Its translation is CASSWGRLSTDTQYF. Reference TRBV5-4 and TRBJ2-3 proteins supply the regions before and after the CDR3; the full variable domain is: ETGVTQSPTHLIKTRGQQVTLRCSSQSGHNTVSWYQQALGQGPQFIFQYYREEENGRGNFPPRFSGLQFPNYSSELNVNALELDDSALYLCASSWGRLSTDTQYFGPGTRLTVL.